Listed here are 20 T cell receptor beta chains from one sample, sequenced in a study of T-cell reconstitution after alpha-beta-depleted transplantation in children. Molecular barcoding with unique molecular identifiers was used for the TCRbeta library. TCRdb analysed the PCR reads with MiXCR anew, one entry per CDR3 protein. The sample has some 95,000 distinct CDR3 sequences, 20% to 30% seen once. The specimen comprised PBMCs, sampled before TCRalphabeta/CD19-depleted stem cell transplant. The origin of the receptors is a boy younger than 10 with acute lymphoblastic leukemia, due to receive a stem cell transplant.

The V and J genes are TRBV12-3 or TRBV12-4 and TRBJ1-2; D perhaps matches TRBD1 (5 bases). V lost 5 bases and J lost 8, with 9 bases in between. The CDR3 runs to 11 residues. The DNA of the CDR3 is TGTGCCAGCAGTGCAGGGCGCGGCTACACCTTC. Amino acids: CASSAGRGYTF.

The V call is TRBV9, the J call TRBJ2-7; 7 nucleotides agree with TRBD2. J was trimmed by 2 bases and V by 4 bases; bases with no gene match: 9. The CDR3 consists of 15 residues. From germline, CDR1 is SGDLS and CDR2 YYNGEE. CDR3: CASSPLAEGAYEQYF. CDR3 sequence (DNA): TGTGCCAGCAGCCCCCTAGCGGAGGGAGCCTACGAGCAGTACTTC.

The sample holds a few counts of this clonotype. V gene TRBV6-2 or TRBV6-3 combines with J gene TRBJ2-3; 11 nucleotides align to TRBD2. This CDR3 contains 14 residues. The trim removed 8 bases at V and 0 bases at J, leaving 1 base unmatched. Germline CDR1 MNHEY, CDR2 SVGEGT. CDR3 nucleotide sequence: TGTGCCAGCTTAGCGGGAGGGAGCACAGATACGCAGTATTTT. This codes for CASLAGGSTDTQYF.

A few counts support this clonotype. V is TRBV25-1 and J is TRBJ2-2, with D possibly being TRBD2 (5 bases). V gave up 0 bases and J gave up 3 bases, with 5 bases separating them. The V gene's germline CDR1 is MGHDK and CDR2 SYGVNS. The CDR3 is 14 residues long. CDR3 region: CASSEYSDTGELFF. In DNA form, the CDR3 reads TGTGCCAGCAGTGAATATAGCGACACCGGGGAGCTGTTTTTT.

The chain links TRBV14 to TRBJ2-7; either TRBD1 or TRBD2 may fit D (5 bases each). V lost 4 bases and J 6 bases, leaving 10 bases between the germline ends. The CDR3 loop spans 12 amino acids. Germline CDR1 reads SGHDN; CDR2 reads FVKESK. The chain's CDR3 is CASSPSGGEQYF. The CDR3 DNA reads TGTGCCAGCAGCCCTTCTGGGGGCGAGCAGTACTTC. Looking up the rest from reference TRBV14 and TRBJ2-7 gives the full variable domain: EAGVTQFPSHSVIEKGQTVTLRCDPISGHDNLYWYRRVMGKEIKFLLHFVKESKQDESGMPNNRFLAERTGGTYSTLKVQPAELEDSGVYFCASSPSGGEQYFGPGTRLTVT.

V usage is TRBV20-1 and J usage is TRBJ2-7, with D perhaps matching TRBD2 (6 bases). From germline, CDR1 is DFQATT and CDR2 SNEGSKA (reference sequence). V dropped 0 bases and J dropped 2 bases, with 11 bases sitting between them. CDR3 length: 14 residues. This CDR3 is CSARDGASAYEQYF. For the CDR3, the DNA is TGCAGTGCTAGAGATGGGGCTAGCGCCTACGAGCAGTACTTC.

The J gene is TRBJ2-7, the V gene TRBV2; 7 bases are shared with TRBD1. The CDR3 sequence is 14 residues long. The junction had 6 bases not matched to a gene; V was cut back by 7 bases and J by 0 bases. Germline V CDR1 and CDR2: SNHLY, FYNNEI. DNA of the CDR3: TGTGCCAGCAAGGACAGGCCCAGCTCCTACGAGCAGTACTTC. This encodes CASKDRPSSYEQYF.

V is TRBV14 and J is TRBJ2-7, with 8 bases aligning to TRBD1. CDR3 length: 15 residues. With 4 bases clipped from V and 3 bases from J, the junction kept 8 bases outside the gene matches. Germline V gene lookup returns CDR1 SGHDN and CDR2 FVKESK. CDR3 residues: CASSLPGQVNYEQYF. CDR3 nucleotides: TGTGCCAGCAGCCTACCGGGACAGGTTAACTACGAGCAGTACTTC.

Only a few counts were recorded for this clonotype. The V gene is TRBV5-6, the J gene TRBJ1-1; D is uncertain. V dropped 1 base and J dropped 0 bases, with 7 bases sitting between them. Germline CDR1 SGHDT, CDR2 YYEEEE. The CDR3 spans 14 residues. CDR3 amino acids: CASSLIQLNTEAFF. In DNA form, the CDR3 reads TGTGCCAGCAGCTTGATTCAGCTGAACACTGAAGCTTTCTTT.

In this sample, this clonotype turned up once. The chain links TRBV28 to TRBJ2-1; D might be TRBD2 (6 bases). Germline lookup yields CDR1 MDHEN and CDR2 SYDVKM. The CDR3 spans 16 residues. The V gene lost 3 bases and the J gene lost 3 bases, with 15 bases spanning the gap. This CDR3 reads CASSFRGGMGYNEQFF. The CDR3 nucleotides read TGTGCCAGCAGTTTTCGCGGAGGGATGGGCTACAATGAGCAGTTCTTC.

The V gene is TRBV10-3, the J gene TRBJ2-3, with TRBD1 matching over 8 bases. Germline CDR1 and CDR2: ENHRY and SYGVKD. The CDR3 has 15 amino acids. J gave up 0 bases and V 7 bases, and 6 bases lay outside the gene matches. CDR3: CAITPRTGSTDTQYF. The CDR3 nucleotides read TGTGCCATCACTCCGCGGACAGGGAGCACAGATACGCAGTATTTT.

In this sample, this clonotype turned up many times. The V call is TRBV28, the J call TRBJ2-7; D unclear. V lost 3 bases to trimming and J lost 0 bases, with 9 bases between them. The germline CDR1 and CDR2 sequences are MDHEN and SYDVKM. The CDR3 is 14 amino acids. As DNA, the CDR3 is TGTGCCAGCAGTTTCCTCCTAAGCTCCTACGAGCAGTACTTC. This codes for CASSFLLSSYEQYF.

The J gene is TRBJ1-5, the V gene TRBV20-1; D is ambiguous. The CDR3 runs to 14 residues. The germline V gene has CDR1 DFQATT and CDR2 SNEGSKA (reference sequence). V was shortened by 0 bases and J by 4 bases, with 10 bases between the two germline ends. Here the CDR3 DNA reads TGCAGTGCTAGAGACCGGGCAAAGAATCAGCCCCAGCATTTT. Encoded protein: CSARDRAKNQPQHF.

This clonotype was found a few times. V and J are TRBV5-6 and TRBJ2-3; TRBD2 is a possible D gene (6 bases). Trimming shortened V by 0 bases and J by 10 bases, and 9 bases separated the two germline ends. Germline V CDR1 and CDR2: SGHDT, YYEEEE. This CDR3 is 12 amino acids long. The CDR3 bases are TGTGCCAGCAGCTTGGAGGACTATGCGCAGTATTTT. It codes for CASSLEDYAQYF. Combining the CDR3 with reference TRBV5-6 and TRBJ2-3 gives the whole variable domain DAGVTQSPTHLIKTRGQQVTLRCSPKSGHDTVSWYQQALGQGPQFIFQYYEEEERQRGNFPDRFSGHQFPNYSSELNVNALLLGDSALYLCASSLEDYAQYFGPGTRLTVL.

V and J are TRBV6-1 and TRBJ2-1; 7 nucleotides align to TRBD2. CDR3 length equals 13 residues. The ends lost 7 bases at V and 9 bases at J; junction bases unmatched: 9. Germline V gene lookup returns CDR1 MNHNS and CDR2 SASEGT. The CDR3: CASTSGGAGEQFF. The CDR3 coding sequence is TGTGCCAGCACTAGCGGAGGGGCCGGTGAGCAGTTCTTC.

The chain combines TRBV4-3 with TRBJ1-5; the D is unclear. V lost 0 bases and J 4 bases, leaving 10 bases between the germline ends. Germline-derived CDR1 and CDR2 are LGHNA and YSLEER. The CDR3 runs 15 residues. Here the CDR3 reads CASSQDTVQNQPQHF. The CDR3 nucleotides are TGCGCCAGCAGCCAAGATACAGTCCAGAATCAGCCCCAGCATTTT.

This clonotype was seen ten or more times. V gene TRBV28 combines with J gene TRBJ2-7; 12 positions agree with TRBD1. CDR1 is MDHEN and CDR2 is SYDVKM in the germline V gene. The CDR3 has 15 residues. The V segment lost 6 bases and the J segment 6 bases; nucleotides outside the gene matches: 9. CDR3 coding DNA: TGTGCCAGCAGAACAGTGGGACAGGGGGCCATCGAGCAGTACTTC. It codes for CASRTVGQGAIEQYF.

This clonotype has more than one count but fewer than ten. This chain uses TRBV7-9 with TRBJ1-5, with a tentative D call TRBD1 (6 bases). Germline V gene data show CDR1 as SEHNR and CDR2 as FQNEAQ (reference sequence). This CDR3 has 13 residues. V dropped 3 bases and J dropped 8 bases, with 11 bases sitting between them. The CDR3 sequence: CASSLSAGEPQHF. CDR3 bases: TGTGCCAGCAGCTTGTCAGCAGGGGAGCCCCAGCATTTT.

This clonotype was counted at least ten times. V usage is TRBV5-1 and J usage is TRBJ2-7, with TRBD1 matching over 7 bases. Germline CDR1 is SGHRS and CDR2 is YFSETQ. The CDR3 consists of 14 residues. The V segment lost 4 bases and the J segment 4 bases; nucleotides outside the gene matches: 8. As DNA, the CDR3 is TGCGCCAGCAGCCTTCTCGGGACAGTTTACGAGCAGTACTTC. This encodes CASSLLGTVYEQYF.

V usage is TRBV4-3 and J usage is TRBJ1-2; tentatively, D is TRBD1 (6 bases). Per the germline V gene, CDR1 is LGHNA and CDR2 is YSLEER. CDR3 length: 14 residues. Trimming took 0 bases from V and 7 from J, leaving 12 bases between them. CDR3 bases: TGCGCCAGCAGCCAAGATTCAGGGGTCGGTGGCTACACCTTC. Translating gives CASSQDSGVGGYTF.